The entry below gives a single T cell receptor beta chain sequence along with its context. Clones were sequenced by immunoSEQ multiplex PCR, and TCRdb holds only the in-frame ones, with some missing. Here the sample spans around 76,000 clones, around 86% being singletons. Germline V CDR1 and CDR2: MNHEY, SVGEGT. The CDR3 is 14 amino acids. The ends lost 6 bases at V and 6 bases at J; junction bases unmatched: 7. The sample comes from a study of control samples from healthy donors and cancer patients. Specimen: PBMCs. The rearrangement links TRBV6-2 or TRBV6-3 to TRBJ1-2; the match to TRBD1 covers 10 bases. The origin of this receptor is a woman aged 50 to 60 with colorectal cancer. The CDR3 sequence is CASSSPGTGDGYTF. The CDR3, as DNA: TGTGCCAGCAGCTCCCCCGGGACAGGGGATGGCTACACCTTC.